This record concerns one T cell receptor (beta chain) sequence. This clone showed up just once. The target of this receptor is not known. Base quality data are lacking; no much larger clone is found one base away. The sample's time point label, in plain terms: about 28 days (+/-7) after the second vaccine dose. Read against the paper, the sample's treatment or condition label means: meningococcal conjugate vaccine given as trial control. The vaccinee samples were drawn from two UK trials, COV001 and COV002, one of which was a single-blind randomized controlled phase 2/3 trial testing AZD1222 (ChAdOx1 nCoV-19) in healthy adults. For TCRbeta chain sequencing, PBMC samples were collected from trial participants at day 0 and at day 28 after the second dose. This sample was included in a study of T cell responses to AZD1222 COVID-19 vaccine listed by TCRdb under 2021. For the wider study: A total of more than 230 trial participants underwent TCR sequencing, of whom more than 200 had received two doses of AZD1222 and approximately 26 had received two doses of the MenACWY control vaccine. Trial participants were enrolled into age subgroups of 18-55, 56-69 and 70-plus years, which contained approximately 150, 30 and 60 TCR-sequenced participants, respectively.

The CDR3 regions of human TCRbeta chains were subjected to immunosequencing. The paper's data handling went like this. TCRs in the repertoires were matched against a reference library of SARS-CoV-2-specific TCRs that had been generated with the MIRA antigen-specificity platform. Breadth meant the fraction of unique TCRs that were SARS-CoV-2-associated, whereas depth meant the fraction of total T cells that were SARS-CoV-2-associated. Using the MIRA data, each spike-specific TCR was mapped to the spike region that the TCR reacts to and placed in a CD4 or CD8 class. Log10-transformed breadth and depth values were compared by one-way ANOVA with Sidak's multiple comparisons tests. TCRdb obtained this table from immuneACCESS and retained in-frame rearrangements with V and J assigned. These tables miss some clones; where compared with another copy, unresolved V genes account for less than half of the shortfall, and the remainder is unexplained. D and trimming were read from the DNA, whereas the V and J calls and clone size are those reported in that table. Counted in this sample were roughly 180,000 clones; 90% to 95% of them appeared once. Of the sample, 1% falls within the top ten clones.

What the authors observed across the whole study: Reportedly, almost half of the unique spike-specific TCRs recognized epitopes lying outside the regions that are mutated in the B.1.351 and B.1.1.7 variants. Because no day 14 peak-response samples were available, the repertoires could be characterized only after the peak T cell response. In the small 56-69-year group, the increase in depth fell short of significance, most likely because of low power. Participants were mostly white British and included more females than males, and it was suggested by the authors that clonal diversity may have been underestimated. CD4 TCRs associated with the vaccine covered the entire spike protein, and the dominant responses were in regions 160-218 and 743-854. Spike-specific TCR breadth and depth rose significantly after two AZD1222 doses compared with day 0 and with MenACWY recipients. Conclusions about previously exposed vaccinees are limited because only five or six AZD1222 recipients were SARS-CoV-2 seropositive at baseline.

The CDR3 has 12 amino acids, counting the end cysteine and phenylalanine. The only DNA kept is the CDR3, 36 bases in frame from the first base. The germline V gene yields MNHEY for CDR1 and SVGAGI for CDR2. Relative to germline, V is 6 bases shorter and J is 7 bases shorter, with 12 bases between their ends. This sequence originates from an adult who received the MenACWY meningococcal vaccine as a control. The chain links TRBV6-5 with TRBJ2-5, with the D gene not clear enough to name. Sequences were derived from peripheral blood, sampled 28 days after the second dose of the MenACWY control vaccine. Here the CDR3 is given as CASRSRSGTQYF. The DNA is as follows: TGTGCCAGCAGATCCAGGTCGGGGACCCAGTACTTC.